This T cell receptor beta chain derives from a study of radiation and T cells in renal cell carcinoma. The time point denotes: blood 2 weeks post-SBRT. Noted treatment: 15 Gy SBRT to primary tumor, nephrectomy 4 weeks later. Serial blood draws occurred at baseline and 2 and 4 weeks post-SBRT. Repertoires were generated with immunoSEQ multiplex PCR, while TCRdb's copy carries only in-frame clones and drops some. The sample carries about 26,000 clones, about 85% recorded once. The CDR3 sequence is 12 residues long. Trimming took off 5 bases at V and 5 bases at J, with 8 bases between the two ends. The germline V gene encodes CDR1 SGHTA and CDR2 FQGTGA. Details on this clone: This sample also contains other DNA sequences that code for the same CDR3.

This clonotype was obtained from a man aged 60-69 years with renal cell carcinoma. The starting material was blood, obtained from a patient whose treatment included radiotherapy and nephrectomy. The rearrangement links TRBV7-3 to TRBJ2-3; D remains ambiguous. The CDR3 spells CASSLSGDTQYF. CDR3 DNA sequence: TGTGCCAGCAGCCTGTCAGGAGATACGCAGTATTTT.